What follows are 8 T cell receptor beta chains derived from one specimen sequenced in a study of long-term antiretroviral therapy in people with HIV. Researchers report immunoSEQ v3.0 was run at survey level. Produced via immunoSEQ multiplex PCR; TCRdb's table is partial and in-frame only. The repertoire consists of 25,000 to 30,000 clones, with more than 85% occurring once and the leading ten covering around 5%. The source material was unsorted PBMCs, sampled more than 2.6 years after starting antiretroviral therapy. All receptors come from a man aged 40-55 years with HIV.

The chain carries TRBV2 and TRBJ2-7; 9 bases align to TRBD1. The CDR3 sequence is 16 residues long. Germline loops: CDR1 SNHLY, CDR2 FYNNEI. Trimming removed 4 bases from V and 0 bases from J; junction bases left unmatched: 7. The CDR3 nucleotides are TGTGCCAGCAGTGGGGGAGGGACAGGGAACTCCTACGAGCAGTACTTC. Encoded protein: CASSGGGTGNSYEQYF.

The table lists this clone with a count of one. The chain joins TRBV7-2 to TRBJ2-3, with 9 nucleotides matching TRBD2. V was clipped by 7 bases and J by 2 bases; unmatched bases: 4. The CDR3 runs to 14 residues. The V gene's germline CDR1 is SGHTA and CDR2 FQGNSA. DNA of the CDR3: TGTGCCAGCAAGGGCGGGAGGGCCACAGATACGCAGTATTTT. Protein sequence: CASKGGRATDTQYF.

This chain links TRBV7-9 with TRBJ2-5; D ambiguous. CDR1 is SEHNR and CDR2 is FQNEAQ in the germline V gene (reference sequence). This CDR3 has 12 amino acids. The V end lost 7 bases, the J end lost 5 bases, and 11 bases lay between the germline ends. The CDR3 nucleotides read TGTGCCAGCACACCCGTGTCCGAGACCCAGTACTTC. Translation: CASTPVSETQYF.

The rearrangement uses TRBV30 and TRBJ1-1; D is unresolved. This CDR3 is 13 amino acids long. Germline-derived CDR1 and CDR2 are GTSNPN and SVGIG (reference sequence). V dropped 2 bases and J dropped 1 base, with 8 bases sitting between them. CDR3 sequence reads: CAWSLSGNTEAFF. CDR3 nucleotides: TGTGCCTGGAGTCTATCCGGGAACACTGAAGCTTTCTTT.

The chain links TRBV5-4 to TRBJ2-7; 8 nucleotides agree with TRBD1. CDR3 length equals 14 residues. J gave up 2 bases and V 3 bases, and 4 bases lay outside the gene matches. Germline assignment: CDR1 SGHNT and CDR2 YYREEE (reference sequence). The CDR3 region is CASSSGQGAYEQYF. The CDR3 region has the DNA TGTGCCAGCAGCTCCGGACAGGGAGCCTACGAGCAGTACTTC.

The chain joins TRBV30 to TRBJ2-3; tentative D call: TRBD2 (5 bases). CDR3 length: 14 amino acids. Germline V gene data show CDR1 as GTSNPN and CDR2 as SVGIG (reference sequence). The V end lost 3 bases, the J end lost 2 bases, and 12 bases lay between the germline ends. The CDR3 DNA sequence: TGTGCCTGGAGGGAGAGCGGTCCCACAGATACGCAGTATTTT. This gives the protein CAWRESGPTDTQYF.

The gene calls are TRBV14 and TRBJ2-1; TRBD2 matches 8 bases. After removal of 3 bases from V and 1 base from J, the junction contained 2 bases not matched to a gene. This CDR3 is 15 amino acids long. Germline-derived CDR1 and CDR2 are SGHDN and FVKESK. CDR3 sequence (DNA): TGTGCCAGCAGCCATTTAGCGGGATCCTACAATGAGCAGTTCTTC. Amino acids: CASSHLAGSYNEQFF.

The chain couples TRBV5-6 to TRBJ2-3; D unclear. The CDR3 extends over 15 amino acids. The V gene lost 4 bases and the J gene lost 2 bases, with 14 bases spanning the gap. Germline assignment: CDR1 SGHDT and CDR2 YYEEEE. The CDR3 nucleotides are TGTGCCAGCAGCCCAGCCCGAATTTACACAGATACGCAGTATTTT. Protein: CASSPARIYTDTQYF.